These T cell receptor beta chains were read from a single sample in a study of T-cell reconstitution after alpha-beta-depleted transplantation in children. TCRdb processed the PCR reads anew with MiXCR; each CDR3 protein has one entry. Of around 200,000 distinct CDR3 sequences in the sample, roughly 9% were seen once. This specimen consisted of PBMCs from the stem cell graft donor, obtained from the stem cell graft. These receptors were taken from a human donor who donated a stem cell graft to a child with acute lymphoblastic leukemia. CDR3s include the opening cysteine and the closing phenylalanine or tryptophan. Some rows have no size entry. The others give once, few or many, or a class for an expanded clone.

CDR3aa	len	j_gene	abundance	v_gene
CASSFVVGNTEAFF	14	TRBJ1-1	few	TRBV12-3/TRBV12-4
CASSLYPRKWGRLSSYNEQFF	21	TRBJ2-1	NA	TRBV5-1
CASSRGSEGPNEQFF	15	TRBJ2-1	few	TRBV5-1
CSATPDLVNEQFF	13	TRBJ2-1	many	TRBV20-1
CASSLALFPEAFF	13	TRBJ1-1	many	TRBV7-9
CSASYGTDAGEETQYF	16	TRBJ2-5	NA	TRBV20-1
CASSLGGGYEQYF	13	TRBJ2-7	many	TRBV7-2
CASTVQQGMTDTQYF	15	TRBJ2-3	NA	TRBV6-4
CSAINGQGNSPLHF	14	TRBJ1-6	few	TRBV20-1
CASSDLVGLNEQYF	14	TRBJ2-7	NA	TRBV6-2/TRBV6-3
CASSESLDGGSTDTQYF	17	TRBJ2-3	many	TRBV25-1
CASSIVGRAATEAFF	15	TRBJ1-1	NA	TRBV19
CASSQILVRTKHNEQFF	17	TRBJ2-1	NA	TRBV4-3
CASSLAGTSGANNEQFF	17	TRBJ2-1	NA	TRBV7-2
CSARYPSGADYEQYF	15	TRBJ2-7	many	TRBV20-1
CSSTSGGPGETQYF	14	TRBJ2-5	few	TRBV20-1
CASSQDRQSSYNSPLHF	17	TRBJ1-6	NA	TRBV4-3
CASSLASDRPQETQYF	16	TRBJ2-5	medium-sized	TRBV5-1
CASRRTGFYGYTF	13	TRBJ1-2	NA	TRBV12-3/TRBV12-4
CASSFVEGGPEETQYF	16	TRBJ2-5	many	TRBV12-1
CSTLSGGFEQYF	12	TRBJ2-7	many	TRBV29-1
CASSLMGQETQYF	13	TRBJ2-5	many	TRBV7-9
CASTVEGELTGELFF	15	TRBJ2-2	many	TRBV9
CASSLTRTSYEQYF	14	TRBJ2-7	many	TRBV7-2
CASTQPDHRGRLFF	14	TRBJ1-4	NA	TRBV12-3/TRBV12-4
CASRRFPGAVVAFF	14	TRBJ1-1	few	TRBV12-3/TRBV12-4
CATIFLTGGNSPLHF	15	TRBJ1-6	few	TRBV24-1
CASSQGTANYGYTF	14	TRBJ1-2	NA	TRBV4-1
CASSLEGQGPYEQYF	15	TRBJ2-7	NA	TRBV12-3/TRBV12-4
CASSVTGTGGEETQYF	16	TRBJ2-5	NA	TRBV5-1
CSAIRTGGNGYTF	13	TRBJ1-2	NA	TRBV20-1
CASSQDLGEPSYNEQFF	17	TRBJ2-1	NA	TRBV3-1
CASSLPGTGGITYEQYF	17	TRBJ2-7	many	TRBV27
CASSPTSGGASYYNEQFF	18	TRBJ2-1	NA	TRBV7-8
CASSDQKGQGDGYTF	15	TRBJ1-2	NA	TRBV25-1
CASSKDAGADEQFF	14	TRBJ2-1	many	TRBV21-1
CASSQDLSGATSYEQYF	17	TRBJ2-7	many	TRBV4-2
CASSEFDRDLGKLFF	15	TRBJ1-4	NA	TRBV25-1
CASSQEPGLAGGYQETQYF	19	TRBJ2-5	NA	TRBV4-2
CASSQHGDKAGYEQYF	16	TRBJ2-7	NA	TRBV5-1
CASSYFPGGSEQYF	14	TRBJ2-7	few	TRBV6-2/TRBV6-3
CATSRDRDRGYNEQFF	16	TRBJ2-1	NA	TRBV15
CAWGVYGYGYTF	12	TRBJ1-2	few	TRBV30
CATQKPGGTDTQYF	14	TRBJ2-3	few	TRBV6-2/TRBV6-3
CATRGAGGNINEQFF	15	TRBJ2-1	many	TRBV24-1
CASTPGAGGLTDTQYF	16	TRBJ2-3	NA	TRBV27
CASSESGKHYGYTF	14	TRBJ1-2	many	TRBV25-1
CASSLGVGDEQFF	13	TRBJ2-1	few	TRBV6-2/TRBV6-3
CSARTSGGAGEQFF	14	TRBJ2-1	few	TRBV20-1
CAISESTGRETQYF	14	TRBJ2-5	NA	TRBV10-3
CASSESGQANTGELFF	16	TRBJ2-2	many	TRBV10-2
CASSRTGTGANVLTF	15	TRBJ2-6	many	TRBV6-5
CSVDGGSYNEQFF	13	TRBJ2-1	many	TRBV29-1
CASSQGVQGGETQYF	15	TRBJ2-5	many	TRBV4-1
CASSLEGDPSEAFF	14	TRBJ1-1	few	TRBV5-1